This TCR beta chain was profiled in a study of blood T cell repertoires in COVID-19. V was pared by 7 bases and J by 7 bases, with 7 bases of the junction left unmatched. Per germline, CDR1 SEHNR and CDR2 FQNEAQ (reference sequence). This CDR3 is 13 amino acids long. The assay was immunoSEQ multiplex PCR, and TCRdb's table has in-frame clones only and misses some. The table lists about 180,000 clones, 88% of them singletons. The chain is built from TRBV7-9 and TRBJ1-2; 9 bases map to TRBD1. The sample consisted of PBMCs or T cells enriched from blood (not recorded which). The sequence derives from a woman under 30 who had recovered from COVID-19. In DNA form, the CDR3 reads TGTGCCAGCACGCCGGGACAGGGCTCTGGCTACACCTTC. Its translation is CASTPGQGSGYTF. Full variable domain (rest looked up from reference TRBV7-9 and TRBJ1-2): DTGVSQNPRHKITKRGQNVTFRCDPISEHNRLYWYRQTLGQGPEFLTYFQNEAQLEKSRLLSDRFSAERPKGSFSTLEIQRTEQGDSAMYLCASTPGQGSGYTFGSGTRLTVV.